The 19 T cell receptor beta chains reported below all come from one sample, sequenced in a study of T cell responses to AZD1222 COVID-19 vaccine. Only in-frame clones appear in the TCRdb table, and some are missing; sequencing was by immunoSEQ multiplex PCR. The data contain 100,000 to 150,000 clones, roughly 90% of them seen just once; the ten biggest clones take up 2.5% to 3%. Source: peripheral blood, taken on day 0 of AZD1222 vaccination. All receptors come from an adult in good health.

This clone turned up a few times. The rearrangement uses TRBV6-6 and TRBJ1-1; D may be TRBD1 (5 bases). The CDR3 totals 11 residues. CDR1 is MNHNY, CDR2 SVGAGI, per germline (reference sequence). The V and J ends lost 8 bases and 6 bases respectively, with 10 bases between them. CDR3 in DNA: TGTGCCAGCGGCTTGGGGGCTGAAGCTTTCTTT. Its translation is CASGLGAEAFF.

The count of this clone is one. The chain carries TRBV7-7 and TRBJ2-2; no clear D. Per germline, CDR1 SSHAT and CDR2 FNYEAQ (reference sequence). Trimming took 1 base from V and 2 from J, leaving 5 bases between them. The length of the CDR3 is 14 residues. CDR3 amino acids: CASSLVLNTGELFF. In DNA, the CDR3 is TGTGCCAGCAGCTTAGTGCTAAACACCGGGGAGCTGTTTTTT.

This chain links TRBV6-6 with TRBJ2-4; maybe TRBD2 (5 bases). V lost 0 bases and J 10 bases, leaving 16 bases between the germline ends. Germline V gene sequence: CDR1 MNHNY, CDR2 SVGAGI (reference sequence). The CDR3 runs to 15 residues. The CDR3 is CASSYSPGSRGIQYF. For the CDR3, the DNA is TGTGCCAGCAGTTACTCCCCGGGGTCCCGGGGTATTCAGTACTTC.

V is TRBV4-2 and J is TRBJ1-5; tentatively, D is TRBD1 (5 bases). The germline gives CDR1 LGHNA, CDR2 YNFKEQ. This CDR3 comprises 15 residues. V was cut by 4 bases and J by 3 bases, with 13 bases left in between. The CDR3 is CASSPGLGDNQPQHF. CDR3 nucleotides: TGTGCCAGCAGCCCGGGACTTGGGGACAATCAGCCCCAGCATTTT.

The chain combines TRBV7-8 with TRBJ1-1; unclear D gene. Germline V gene sequence: CDR1 SGHVS, CDR2 FQNEAQ. The CDR3 is 13 residues long. Deletions cut 5 bases from V and 0 bases from J, with 7 bases between. The CDR3 DNA sequence: TGTGCCAGCAGCCCCTTAATGAACACTGAAGCTTTCTTT. Translating it yields CASSPLMNTEAFF.

V gene TRBV6-5 combines with J gene TRBJ2-7; TRBD1 might be the D (6 bases). Germline loops: CDR1 MNHEY, CDR2 SVGAGI. The CDR3 consists of 12 residues. V lost 6 bases, J lost 3 bases, and 9 bases lay in between. CDR3 in DNA: TGTGCCAGCAGCCACAGGGACTACGAGCAGTACTTC. Protein: CASSHRDYEQYF.

The chain uses TRBV7-9 and TRBJ1-5; 8 bases map to TRBD1. CDR3 length equals 15 residues. Looked up from germline, CDR1 is SEHNR and CDR2 is FQNEAQ (reference sequence). V was pared by 3 bases and J by 3 bases, with 4 bases of the junction left unmatched. The CDR3 DNA reads as TGTGCCAGCAGCTTTACAGGGGGACCCAATCAGCCCCAGCATTTT. Protein sequence: CASSFTGGPNQPQHF.

This chain links TRBV11-2 with TRBJ2-3; D is possibly TRBD1 (6 bases). The CDR3 contains 13 residues. Germline assignment: CDR1 SGHAT and CDR2 FQNNGV. Trimming cost V 2 bases and J 6 bases, with 9 bases left between them. The CDR3 loop reads CASSLSGGDTQYF. Written as DNA, the CDR3 is TGTGCCAGCAGCTTAAGTGGGGGCGATACGCAGTATTTT.

This clone has just one count. The chain joins TRBV18 to TRBJ2-7; 8 positions agree with TRBD2. V trimming: 3 bases; J trimming: 1 base; junction bases outside the gene matches: 2. Germline CDR1 is KGHSH and CDR2 is LQKENI. The CDR3 has 14 amino acids. CDR3 amino acids: CASSPGLGSYEQYF. Here the CDR3 DNA reads TGTGCCAGCTCACCGGGACTAGGGTCCTACGAGCAGTACTTC.

The gene calls are TRBV18 and TRBJ2-2; D may be TRBD2 (5 bases). The germline V gene encodes CDR1 KGHSH and CDR2 LQKENI. V lost 3 bases to trimming and J lost 4 bases, with 6 bases between them. The CDR3 spans 13 residues. The CDR3 loop is CASSPGSTGELFF. CDR3 nucleotide sequence: TGTGCCAGCTCACCGGGGAGCACCGGGGAGCTGTTTTTT.

This chain connects TRBV5-5 to TRBJ2-7; D uncertain. The CDR3 is 15 residues long. Trimming removed 0 bases from V and 4 bases from J, with 14 bases in between. Germline-derived CDR1 and CDR2 are SGHKS and YYEKEE (reference sequence). CDR3 coding DNA: TGTGCCAGCAGCTTGGCCCGGGCGAGGTATTACGAGCAGTACTTC. Translated, it gives CASSLARARYYEQYF.

The V call is TRBV2, the J call TRBJ1-1; 8 positions match TRBD1. V was clipped by 6 bases and J by 4 bases; unmatched bases: 7. The germline gives CDR1 SNHLY, CDR2 FYNNEI. This CDR3 has 14 residues. CDR3 loop: CASSTDRVITEAFF. CDR3 coding DNA: TGTGCCAGCAGCACGGACAGGGTTATCACTGAAGCTTTCTTT.

This clone was seen just once. The CDR3 sequence is CASSQDLMGSPLHF. Written as DNA, the CDR3 is TGTGCCAGCAGCCAAGATCTGATGGGTTCACCCCTCCACTTT. The rearrangement uses TRBV4-2 and TRBJ1-6; D is unresolved. CDR1 LGHNA and CDR2 YNFKEQ come from the germline V gene. The CDR3 spans 14 residues. V lost 0 bases, J lost 9 bases, and 9 bases lay in between.

The chain uses TRBV9 and TRBJ2-7, with 15 bases that match TRBD2. V trimming: 2 bases; J trimming: 4 bases; junction bases outside the gene matches: 1. Germline CDR1 and CDR2: SGDLS and YYNGEE. The CDR3 runs 15 residues. Written as DNA, the CDR3 is TGTGCCAGCAGCGTCGGGACTAGCGGGAGGTACGAGCAGTACTTC. It specifies CASSVGTSGRYEQYF.

The chain links TRBV18 to TRBJ2-1; TRBD2 matches at 8 bases. This CDR3 contains 15 residues. J was trimmed by 1 base and V by 4 bases; bases with no gene match: 3. Germline loops: CDR1 KGHSH, CDR2 LQKENI. The CDR3 DNA is TGTGCCAGCTCACATCGGGAGGGGTCCTACAATGAGCAGTTCTTC. Translating it yields CASSHREGSYNEQFF.

The V call is TRBV29-1, the J call TRBJ2-5; 7 positions agree with TRBD2. The CDR3 totals 13 residues. V gave up 6 bases and J gave up 4 bases; unmatched junction bases: 8. Germline values: CDR1 SQVTM, CDR2 ANQGSEA. DNA of the CDR3: TGCAGCGTGGACGCGGGGGAGGGAGAGACCCAGTACTTC. Translated: CSVDAGEGETQYF.

The gene calls are TRBV5-1 and TRBJ1-1; D is perhaps TRBD1 (6 bases). The V and J ends lost 3 bases and 0 bases respectively, with 12 bases between them. The CDR3 loop spans 15 amino acids. CDR1 and CDR2 from the germline V gene are SGHRS and YFSETQ. CDR3 sequence reads: CASSSQQGLNTEAFF. Here the CDR3 DNA reads TGCGCCAGCAGCTCCCAACAGGGACTGAACACTGAAGCTTTCTTT.

The chain uses TRBV5-4 and TRBJ2-1; either TRBD1 or TRBD2 may supply D (5 bases each). There are 18 residues in the CDR3. Germline assignment: CDR1 SGHNT and CDR2 YYREEE (reference sequence). Trimming shortened V by 2 bases and J by 8 bases, and 26 bases separated the two germline ends. CDR3 amino acids: CASSFHPFGTSPGDEQFF. As DNA, the CDR3 is TGTGCCAGCAGCTTTCACCCTTTCGGGACCTCCCCGGGCGATGAGCAGTTCTTC. Combining the CDR3 with reference TRBV5-4 and TRBJ2-1 gives the whole variable domain ETGVTQSPTHLIKTRGQQVTLRCSSQSGHNTVSWYQQALGQGPQFIFQYYREEENGRGNFPPRFSGLQFPNYSSELNVNALELDDSALYLCASSFHPFGTSPGDEQFFGPGTRLTVL.

The chain employs TRBV7-2 and TRBJ1-3; weak D call: TRBD1 (6 bases). Germline V gene data show CDR1 as SGHTA and CDR2 as FQGNSA. The V end was cut by 5 bases, the J end by 4 bases, with 12 bases between. The CDR3 is made up of 14 amino acids. Here the CDR3 reads CASSLKGGGNTIYF. Here the CDR3 DNA reads TGTGCCAGCAGCCTAAAGGGGGGCGGAAACACCATATATTTT.